Below, 17 T cell receptor beta chains from the same sample are listed, as sequenced in a study of blood T cell repertoires in COVID-19. Assay: immunoSEQ multiplex PCR; the TCRdb copy retains only in-frame clones and omits some. The top ten clones hold roughly 4% of a sample with approximately 85,000 clones, roughly 90% of them seen once. The sample taken for sequencing was peripheral blood. These TCRs come from a woman older than 75 with active or convalescent COVID-19.

The gene calls are TRBV19 and TRBJ2-6; weak D call: TRBD2 (5 bases). The V gene's germline CDR1 is LNHDA and CDR2 SQIVND (reference sequence). CDR3 length equals 19 residues. Trimming stripped 0 bases from V and 0 bases from J, with 15 bases between. The CDR3 nucleotides are TGTGCCAGTAGTATAGAGAGGGAAGATTCCCCCTCTGGGGCCAACGTCCTGACTTTC. The encoded protein is CASSIEREDSPSGANVLTF.

The V gene is TRBV2, the J gene TRBJ1-4; 10 bases align to TRBD1. The germline gives CDR1 SNHLY, CDR2 FYNNEI. V gave up 10 bases and J gave up 4 bases; unmatched junction bases: 6. This CDR3 spans 14 amino acids. The DNA of the CDR3 is TGTGCCATCAACCGGGACAGGGGTAATGAAAAACTGTTTTTT. The encoded protein is CAINRDRGNEKLFF.

The rearrangement uses TRBV19 and TRBJ1-4, with 9 bases that match TRBD1. V gave up 1 base and J gave up 8 bases; unmatched junction bases: 5. CDR3 size: 15 residues. CDR1 is LNHDA and CDR2 is SQIVND in the germline V gene (reference sequence). DNA for the CDR3: TGTGCCAGTAGTATAGCACAGGGGGCGCGGGAAAAACTGTTTTTT. Its protein product is CASSIAQGAREKLFF. Looking up the rest from reference TRBV19 and TRBJ1-4 gives the full variable domain: DGGITQSPKYLFRKEGQNVTLSCEQNLNHDAMYWYRQDPGQGLRLIYYSQIVNDFQKGDIAEGYSVSREKKESFPLTVTSAQKNPTAFYLCASSIAQGAREKLFFGSGTQLSVL.

This clone was detected only once. For the CDR3, the DNA is TGTGCCAGCAGTTACTCCGGACAGGGGGCATCAGATACGCAGTATTTT. Protein sequence: CASSYSGQGASDTQYF. V gene TRBV6-2 or TRBV6-3 combines with J gene TRBJ2-3; 11 nucleotides align to TRBD1. Germline values: CDR1 MNHEY, CDR2 SVGEGT. CDR3 size: 16 residues. Trimming cost V 0 bases and J 4 bases; bases outside gene matches: 3.

The rearrangement joins TRBV11-2 to TRBJ1-1; D gene unclear. Trimming took off 0 bases at V and 5 bases at J, with 7 bases between the two ends. The CDR3 runs to 13 residues. The germline CDR1 and CDR2 sequences are SGHAT and FQNNGV. The CDR3 bases are TGTGCCAGCAGCTTAGAGAGTTGGACTGAAGCTTTCTTT. It yields the protein CASSLESWTEAFF.

The sample holds a few counts of this clone. The chain uses TRBV14 and TRBJ2-1; D gene uncertain. Between the trimmed V and J ends, which lost 3 bases and 4 bases, there was a span of 13 bases. CDR3 length: 15 residues. The germline V gene has CDR1 SGHDN and CDR2 FVKESK. The CDR3 bases are TGTGCCAGCAGCCAGTTAATGCTAGGTTACAATGAGCAGTTCTTC. Protein sequence: CASSQLMLGYNEQFF.

The chain couples TRBV7-2 to TRBJ1-6; the D gene is possibly TRBD1 (5 bases). This CDR3 has 14 amino acids. CDR1 and CDR2 (germline): SGHTA, FQGNSA. Trimming took 4 bases from V and 9 from J, leaving 13 bases between them. The CDR3 DNA reads as TGTGCCAGCAGCTCACAGGTCTACGGTTCACCCCTCCACTTT. Translated, it gives CASSSQVYGSPLHF.

The V call is TRBV4-1, the J call TRBJ1-1, with D possibly TRBD1 on 5 matching bases. This CDR3 region has 16 residues. Trimming took 0 bases from V and 4 from J, leaving 15 bases between them. Germline values: CDR1 MGHRA, CDR2 YSYEKL. CDR3 residues: CASSQDRVRVGTEAFF. In DNA, the CDR3 is TGCGCCAGCAGCCAAGATCGCGTCAGGGTGGGCACTGAAGCTTTCTTT.

The chain has TRBV18 and TRBJ1-4; TRBD1 matches at 9 bases. CDR1 and CDR2 from the germline V gene are KGHSH and LQKENI. The V segment lost 3 bases and the J segment 7 bases; nucleotides outside the gene matches: 0. The CDR3 loop spans 13 amino acids. CDR3 sequence (DNA): TGTGCCAGCTCACCGACAGGGGGTGAAAAACTGTTTTTT. Translation: CASSPTGGEKLFF.

CDR3 sequence reads: CASSPQGGGANVLTF. CDR3 nucleotides: TGTGCCAGCAGCCCCCAGGGAGGTGGGGCCAACGTCCTGACTTTC. The chain carries TRBV7-2 and TRBJ2-6; a weak D match, TRBD2 (6 bases). V shed 5 bases and J shed 3 bases, with 11 bases lying between them. The CDR3 contains 15 residues. Germline assignment: CDR1 SGHTA and CDR2 FQGNSA.

The V call is TRBV5-4, the J call TRBJ2-7; weak D call: TRBD1 (6 bases). Trimming shortened V by 6 bases and J by 6 bases, and 22 bases separated the two germline ends. The CDR3 runs 15 residues. CDR1 and CDR2 (germline): SGHNT, YYREEE (reference sequence). The CDR3 region has the DNA TGTGCCAGCACCGACCCTAAGAATACAGGGCTCGAGCAGTACTTC. It codes for CASTDPKNTGLEQYF.

A single count supports this clone. V usage is TRBV7-2 and J usage is TRBJ2-2, with 9 bases matching TRBD2. The V segment lost 1 base and the J segment 5 bases; nucleotides outside the gene matches: 5. The V gene's germline CDR1 is SGHTA and CDR2 FQGNSA. CDR3 length equals 16 residues. The DNA of the CDR3 is TGTGCCAGCAGCTTAGGGAGACTAGCGGTTACCGGGGAGCTGTTTTTT. Its protein is CASSLGRLAVTGELFF.

This clone was observed a few times. The chain combines TRBV27 with TRBJ1-2, with D possibly matching TRBD1 (5 bases). CDR3 length: 17 amino acids. Trimming took off 6 bases at V and 4 bases at J, with 24 bases between the two ends. Germline V gives CDR1 MNHEY, CDR2 SMNVEV (reference sequence). The CDR3 spells CASSPESRVPGGYGYTF. CDR3 sequence (DNA): TGTGCCAGCAGCCCAGAATCCCGAGTTCCCGGGGGCTATGGCTACACCTTC.

The chain carries TRBV5-4 and TRBJ1-6; D is possibly TRBD1 (5 bases). The CDR3 contains 13 residues. V shed 2 bases and J shed 6 bases, with 6 bases lying between them. The germline V gene encodes CDR1 SGHNT and CDR2 YYREEE (reference sequence). The CDR3 DNA is TGTGCCAGCAGCTTAGACAGTAATTCACCCCTCCACTTT. Translation gives CASSLDSNSPLHF. The complete variable domain, with remaining parts taken from reference TRBV5-4 and TRBJ1-6, reads ETGVTQSPTHLIKTRGQQVTLRCSSQSGHNTVSWYQQALGQGPQFIFQYYREEENGRGNFPPRFSGLQFPNYSSELNVNALELDDSALYLCASSLDSNSPLHFGNGTRLTVT.

This clone appeared a few times. The chain employs TRBV28 and TRBJ1-1; 9 positions agree with TRBD1. The junction had 10 bases not matched to a gene; V was cut back by 4 bases and J by 4 bases. Germline V gene sequence: CDR1 MDHEN, CDR2 SYDVKM. This CDR3 is built from 16 residues. In DNA, the CDR3 is TGTGCCAGCAGTTCTCTACAGGGGGCGCTGGGCACTGAAGCTTTCTTT. Protein: CASSSLQGALGTEAFF.

The chain has TRBV7-2 and TRBJ1-5; D unresolved. CDR1 and CDR2 from the germline V gene are SGHTA and FQGNSA. This CDR3 has 15 residues. Deletions cut 2 bases from V and 0 bases from J, with 8 bases between. The CDR3 nucleotides read TGTGCCAGCAGCTTAAGTGCGATTAGCAATCAGCCCCAGCATTTT. This encodes CASSLSAISNQPQHF.

V is TRBV27 and J is TRBJ2-1, with 11 nucleotides matching TRBD1. Trimming removed 2 bases from V and 7 bases from J; junction bases left unmatched: 10. CDR1 MNHEY and CDR2 SMNVEV come from the germline V gene (reference sequence). This CDR3 region has 17 residues. The DNA of the CDR3 is TGTGCCAGCAGTTTACGAATCGGGACAGGGGGATCGAATGAGCAGTTCTTC. The encoded protein is CASSLRIGTGGSNEQFF.